Following are 16 T cell receptor beta chains from one sample sequenced in a study of T cell responses to AZD1222 COVID-19 vaccine. Measured with immunoSEQ multiplex PCR; TCRdb has only the in-frame clones, and not every one. The sample yields tens of thousands of clones, 86% seen once. Sample: peripheral blood, taken on day 0 of AZD1222 vaccination. Receptors were obtained from an adult in good health.

V gene TRBV10-2 combines with J gene TRBJ2-7, with D perhaps matching TRBD2 (6 bases). Germline CDR1 reads WSHSY; CDR2 reads SAAADI. Trimming pared 7 bases from V and 3 bases from J, leaving 13 bases between. CDR3 length: 13 residues. Here the CDR3 DNA reads TGCGCCAGCACCGGGAGAAGGCGCTACGAGCAGTACTTC. Translating gives CASTGRRRYEQYF.

V and J are TRBV10-3 and TRBJ1-1; TRBD1 is a possible D gene (6 bases). Germline values: CDR1 ENHRY, CDR2 SYGVKD. This CDR3 region has 13 residues. Trimming took off 2 bases at V and 6 bases at J, with 10 bases between the two ends. The CDR3 DNA reads TGTGCCATCAGTGAGGGGGGCACCCCTGAAGCTTTCTTT. Its protein product is CAISEGGTPEAFF.

The rearrangement joins TRBV19 to TRBJ2-5, with 7 bases fitting TRBD2. Germline trimming cut 5 bases from V and 5 bases from J; bases unmatched to any gene: 5. The CDR3 extends over 13 amino acids. CDR1 is LNHDA, CDR2 SQIVND, per germline (reference sequence). The CDR3 sequence: CASSPGGGETQYF. The CDR3 DNA reads TGTGCCAGTAGTCCGGGAGGCGGGGAGACCCAGTACTTC.

This sequence joins TRBV4-3 and TRBJ2-7; 11 bases line up with TRBD1. This CDR3 spans 16 amino acids. V shed 0 bases, J shed 4 bases, and the junction held 5 bases outside the gene matches. Per the germline V gene, CDR1 is LGHNA and CDR2 is YSLEER. CDR3 amino acids: CASSQDVGTGGYEQYF. CDR3 in DNA: TGCGCCAGCAGCCAAGATGTTGGGACAGGGGGGTACGAGCAGTACTTC.

This clone was picked up one time. The chain employs TRBV10-3 and TRBJ2-3; D is possibly TRBD1 (6 bases). Germline V gene sequence: CDR1 ENHRY, CDR2 SYGVKD. V dropped 6 bases and J dropped 2 bases, with 9 bases sitting between them. The CDR3 spans 13 residues. In DNA form, the CDR3 reads TGTGCCATCAGAGGGGGATACACAGATACGCAGTATTTT. Its translation is CAIRGGYTDTQYF.

This clone was observed a handful of times. The rearrangement uses TRBV27 and TRBJ1-1, with 9 bases that match TRBD1. In germline, CDR1 is MNHEY, CDR2 SMNVEV (reference sequence). The CDR3 is 13 amino acids. V shed 5 bases and J 9 bases; nucleotides not matched to a gene: 7. The CDR3 sequence: CASSHRGPEQAFF. CDR3 nucleotides: TGTGCCAGCAGTCACAGGGGGCCTGAACAAGCTTTCTTT.

This clone was detected only once. J is TRBJ2-5 and V is TRBV18; perhaps TRBD2 as D (7 bases). The length of the CDR3 is 14 residues. In germline, CDR1 is KGHSH, CDR2 LQKENI. The V gene lost 3 bases and the J gene lost 3 bases, with 11 bases spanning the gap. CDR3 residues: CASSPGAGEETQYF. CDR3 nucleotide sequence: TGTGCCAGCTCACCGGGGGCGGGAGAAGAGACCCAGTACTTC.

This clone was recorded once. The rearrangement links TRBV5-6 to TRBJ2-7; TRBD1 matches at 8 bases. V was clipped by 0 bases and J by 5 bases; unmatched bases: 10. There are 16 residues in the CDR3. Per the germline V gene, CDR1 is SGHDT and CDR2 is YYEEEE. This chain's CDR3 is CASSLAPAGGIDEQYF. For the CDR3, the DNA is TGTGCCAGCAGCTTGGCCCCGGCAGGGGGCATCGACGAGCAGTACTTC.

The chain couples TRBV24-1 to TRBJ2-3, with D perhaps matching TRBD1 or TRBD2 (5 bases each). In germline, CDR1 is KGHDR, CDR2 SFDVKD. The CDR3 is 14 amino acids. With 4 bases removed from V and 0 bases from J, the gap between germline ends came to 7 bases. DNA of the CDR3: TGTGCCACCAGTGACAGGGACAGCACAGATACGCAGTATTTT. Encoded protein: CATSDRDSTDTQYF.

The rearrangement uses TRBV7-8 and TRBJ1-4, with no clear D. The V end was cut by 1 base, the J end by 8 bases, with 14 bases between. The CDR3 spans 15 residues. Germline V gene lookup returns CDR1 SGHVS and CDR2 FQNEAQ. The CDR3 DNA is TGTGCCAGCAGCTTAGGAAGTTGGGCGGGCGAAAAACTGTTTTTT. Translating it yields CASSLGSWAGEKLFF.

This rearrangement joins TRBV14 to TRBJ1-2; D is unclear. The CDR3 covers 13 residues. The ends were cut back, 0 bases at V and 3 bases at J, with 5 bases in the middle. CDR1 and CDR2 (germline): SGHDN, FVKESK. CDR3 residues: CASSQEMDYGYTF. CDR3 nucleotide sequence: TGTGCCAGCAGCCAAGAGATGGACTATGGCTACACCTTC. The variable domain in full, with the rest retrieved from reference TRBV14 and TRBJ1-2, is EAGVTQFPSHSVIEKGQTVTLRCDPISGHDNLYWYRRVMGKEIKFLLHFVKESKQDESGMPNNRFLAERTGGTYSTLKVQPAELEDSGVYFCASSQEMDYGYTFGSGTRLTVV.

This chain links TRBV11-2 with TRBJ1-4; perhaps TRBD1 as D (5 bases). The CDR3 has 19 amino acids. The ends were cut back, 3 bases at V and 3 bases at J, with 23 bases in the middle. Germline lookup yields CDR1 SGHAT and CDR2 FQNNGV. The CDR3 nucleotides are TGTGCCAGCAGCTTTGATCTTTTTCGGGGGGGTCGACCTAATGAAAAACTGTTTTTT. Protein: CASSFDLFRGGRPNEKLFF. The entire variable domain, with the rest obtained from reference TRBV11-2 and TRBJ1-4, is as follows: EAGVAQSPRYKIIEKRQSVAFWCNPISGHATLYWYQQILGQGPKLLIQFQNNGVVDDSQLPKDRFSAERLKGVDSTLKIQPAKLEDSAVYLCASSFDLFRGGRPNEKLFFGSGTQLSVL.

The chain recombines TRBV7-9 with TRBJ1-2; the D gene is possibly TRBD1 (6 bases). Germline V gene data show CDR1 as SEHNR and CDR2 as FQNEAQ (reference sequence). The CDR3 is 13 residues long. V dropped 0 bases and J dropped 6 bases, with 8 bases sitting between them. The CDR3 nucleotides read TGTGCCAGCAGCTTAGCGGGGGCGGATGGCTACACCTTC. Its protein is CASSLAGADGYTF.

The chain employs TRBV12-3 or TRBV12-4 and TRBJ2-7; D remains ambiguous. Trimming took off 7 bases at V and 4 bases at J, with 11 bases between the two ends. The CDR3 is 12 amino acids. CDR3 bases: TGTGCCAGCACCGCGGTCCTTTACGAGCAGTACTTC. This sequence encodes CASTAVLYEQYF.

In this sample, this clone turned up once. V and J are TRBV10-2 and TRBJ2-1, with no clear D. Trimming removed 7 bases from V and 10 bases from J, with 11 bases in between. The CDR3 length is 11 residues. Germline loops: CDR1 WSHSY, CDR2 SAAADI. The DNA of the CDR3 is TGCGCCAGCACGAATAATGGAGAGCAGTTCTTC. This encodes CASTNNGEQFF.

The chain combines TRBV3-1 (or the pseudogene TRBV3-2) with TRBJ1-2; D unclear. In germline, CDR1 is LGHDT, CDR2 YNNKEL (reference sequence). Trimming removed 3 bases from V and 8 bases from J, with 16 bases in between. The CDR3 sequence is 14 residues long. CDR3 in DNA: TGTGCCAGCAGCCACATGGGCAGAGGAGAGGGCTACACCTTC. It specifies CASSHMGRGEGYTF.